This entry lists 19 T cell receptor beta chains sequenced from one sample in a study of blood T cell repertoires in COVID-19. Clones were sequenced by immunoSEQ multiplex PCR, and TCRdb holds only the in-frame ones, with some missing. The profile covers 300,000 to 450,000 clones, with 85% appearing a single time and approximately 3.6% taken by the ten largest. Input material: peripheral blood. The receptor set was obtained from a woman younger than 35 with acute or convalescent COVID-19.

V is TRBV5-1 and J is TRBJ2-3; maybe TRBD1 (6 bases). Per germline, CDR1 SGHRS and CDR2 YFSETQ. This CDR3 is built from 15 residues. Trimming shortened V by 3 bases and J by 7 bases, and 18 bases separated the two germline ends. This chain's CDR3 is CASSSGHRRRNTQYF. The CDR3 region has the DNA TGCGCCAGCAGCTCGGGACACCGAAGGCGGAATACGCAGTATTTT.

The CDR3 is CASSYATGSTEAFF. The CDR3 coding sequence is TGTGCCAGCAGTTACGCTACAGGGTCCACTGAAGCTTTCTTT. The V call is TRBV6-5, the J call TRBJ1-1; possible D gene TRBD1, 6 bases. The V gene's germline CDR1 is MNHEY and CDR2 SVGAGI. V lost 2 bases to trimming and J lost 4 bases, with 11 bases between them. The CDR3 spans 14 residues.

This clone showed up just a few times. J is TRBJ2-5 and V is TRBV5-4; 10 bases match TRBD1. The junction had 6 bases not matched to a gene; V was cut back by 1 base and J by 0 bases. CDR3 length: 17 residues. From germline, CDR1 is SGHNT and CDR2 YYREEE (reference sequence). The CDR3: CASSLTGQGVDQETQYF. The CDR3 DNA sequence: TGTGCCAGCAGCTTGACTGGACAGGGGGTCGACCAAGAGACCCAGTACTTC.

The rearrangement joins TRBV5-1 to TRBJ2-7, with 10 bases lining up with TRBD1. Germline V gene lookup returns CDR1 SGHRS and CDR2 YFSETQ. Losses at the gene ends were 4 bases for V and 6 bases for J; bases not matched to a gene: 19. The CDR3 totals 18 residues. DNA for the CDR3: TGCGCCAGCAGCCTGTTAGAGACACAGGGGACAGGGGCCTCCGAGCAGTACTTC. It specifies CASSLLETQGTGASEQYF.

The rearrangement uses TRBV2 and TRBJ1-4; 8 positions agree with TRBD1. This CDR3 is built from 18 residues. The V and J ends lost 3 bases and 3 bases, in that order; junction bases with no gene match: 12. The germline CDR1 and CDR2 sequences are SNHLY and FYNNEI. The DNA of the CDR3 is TGTGCCAGCAGTGACTCCTTCCAGGGGGCATCAGCTAATGAAAAACTGTTTTTT. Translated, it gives CASSDSFQGASANEKLFF. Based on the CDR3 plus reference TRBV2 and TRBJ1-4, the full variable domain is EPEVTQTPSHQVTQMGQEVILRCVPISNHLYFYWYRQILGQKVEFLVSFYNNEISEKSEIFDDQFSVERPDGSNFTLKIRSTKLEDSAMYFCASSDSFQGASANEKLFFGSGTQLSVL.

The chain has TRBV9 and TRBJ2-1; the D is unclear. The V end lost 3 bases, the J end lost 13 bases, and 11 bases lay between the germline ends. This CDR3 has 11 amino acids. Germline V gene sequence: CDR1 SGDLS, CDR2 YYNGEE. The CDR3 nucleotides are TGTGCCAGCAGCGGAGACACCACTCAGTTCTTC. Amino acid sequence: CASSGDTTQFF. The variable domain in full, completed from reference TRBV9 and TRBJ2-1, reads DSGVTQTPKHLITATGQRVTLRCSPRSGDLSVYWYQQSLDQGLQFLIQYYNGEERAKGNILERFSAQQFPDLHSELNLSSLELGDSALYFCASSGDTTQFFGPGTRLTVL.

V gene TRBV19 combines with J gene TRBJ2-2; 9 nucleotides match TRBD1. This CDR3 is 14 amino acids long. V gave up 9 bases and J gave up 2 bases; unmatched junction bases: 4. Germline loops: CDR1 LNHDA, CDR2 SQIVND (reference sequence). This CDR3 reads CASGQGFNTGELFF. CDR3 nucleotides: TGTGCCAGCGGACAGGGGTTCAACACCGGGGAGCTGTTTTTT.

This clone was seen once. The CDR3 nucleotides are TGTGCCAGCAGAACTGGGCTAGCGGGATCTTACGAGCAGTACTTC. The encoded protein is CASRTGLAGSYEQYF. The genes are TRBV6-5 and TRBJ2-7; TRBD2 matches at 9 bases. Per germline, CDR1 MNHEY and CDR2 SVGAGI. Unmatched junction bases numbered 10, after V lost 6 bases and J lost 4 bases. This CDR3 is built from 15 residues.

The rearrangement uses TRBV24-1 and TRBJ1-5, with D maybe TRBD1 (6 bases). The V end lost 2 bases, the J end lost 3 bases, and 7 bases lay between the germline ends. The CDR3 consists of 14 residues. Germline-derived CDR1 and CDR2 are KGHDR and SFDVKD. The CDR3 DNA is TGTGCCACCAGTGATTACAGGGTCAATCAGCCCCAGCATTTT. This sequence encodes CATSDYRVNQPQHF.

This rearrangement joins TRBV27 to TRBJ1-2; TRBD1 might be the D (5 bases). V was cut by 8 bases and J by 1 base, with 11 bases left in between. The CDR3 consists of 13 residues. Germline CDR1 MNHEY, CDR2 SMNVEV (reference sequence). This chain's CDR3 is CASLGHGNYGYTF. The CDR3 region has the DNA TGTGCCAGCCTGGGGCACGGTAACTATGGCTACACCTTC.

CDR3 residues: CASSEGQGSGELFF. Written as DNA, the CDR3 is TGCGCCAGCAGTGAGGGACAGGGCAGTGGGGAGCTGTTTTTT. This chain links TRBV10-1 with TRBJ2-2; the match to TRBD1 covers 8 bases. The J segment lost 8 bases and the V segment lost 2 bases, leaving 4 bases of the junction unmatched. The CDR3 is made up of 14 amino acids. The V gene's germline CDR1 is WNHNN and CDR2 SYGVQD (reference sequence).

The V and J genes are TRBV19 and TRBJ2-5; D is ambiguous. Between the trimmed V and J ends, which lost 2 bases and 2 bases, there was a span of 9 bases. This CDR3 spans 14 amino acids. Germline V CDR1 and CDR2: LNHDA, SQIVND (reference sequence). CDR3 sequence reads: CASSIKQIQETQYF. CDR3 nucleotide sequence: TGTGCCAGTAGTATAAAACAGATTCAAGAGACCCAGTACTTC.

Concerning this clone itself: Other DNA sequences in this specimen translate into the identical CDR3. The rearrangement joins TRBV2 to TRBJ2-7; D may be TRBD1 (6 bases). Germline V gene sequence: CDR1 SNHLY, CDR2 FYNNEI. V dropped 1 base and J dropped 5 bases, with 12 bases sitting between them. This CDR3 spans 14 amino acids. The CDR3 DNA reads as TGTGCCAGCAGTGAAGAGACCGGACAGAACGAGCAGTACTTC. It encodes CASSEETGQNEQYF. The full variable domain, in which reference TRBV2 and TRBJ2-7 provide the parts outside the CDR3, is EPEVTQTPSHQVTQMGQEVILRCVPISNHLYFYWYRQILGQKVEFLVSFYNNEISEKSEIFDDQFSVERPDGSNFTLKIRSTKLEDSAMYFCASSEETGQNEQYFGPGTRLTVT.

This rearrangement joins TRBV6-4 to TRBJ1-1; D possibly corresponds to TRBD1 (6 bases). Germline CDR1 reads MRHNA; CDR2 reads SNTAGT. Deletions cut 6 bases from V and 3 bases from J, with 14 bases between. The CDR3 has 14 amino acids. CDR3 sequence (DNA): TGTGCCAGCAGCGAACAGGGAGTTCACACTGAAGCTTTCTTT. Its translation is CASSEQGVHTEAFF.

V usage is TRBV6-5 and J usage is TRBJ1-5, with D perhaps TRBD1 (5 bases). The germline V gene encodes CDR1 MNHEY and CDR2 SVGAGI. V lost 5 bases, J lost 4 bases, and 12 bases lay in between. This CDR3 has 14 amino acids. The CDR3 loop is CASSKGLSNQPQHF. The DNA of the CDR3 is TGTGCCAGCAGTAAGGGACTGAGTAATCAGCCCCAGCATTTT.

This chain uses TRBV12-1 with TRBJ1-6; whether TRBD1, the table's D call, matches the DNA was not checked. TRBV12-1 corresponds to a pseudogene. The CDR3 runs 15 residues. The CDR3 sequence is CASRADRPGHSPLHF. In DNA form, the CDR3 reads TGTGCCAGCAGGGCGGACAGGCCAGGGCATTCACCCCTCCACTTT.

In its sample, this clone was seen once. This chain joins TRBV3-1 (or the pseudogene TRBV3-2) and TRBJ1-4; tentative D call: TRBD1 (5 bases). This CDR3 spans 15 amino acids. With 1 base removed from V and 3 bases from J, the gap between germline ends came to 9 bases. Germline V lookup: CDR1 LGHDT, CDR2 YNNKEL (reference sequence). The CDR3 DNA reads TGTGCCAGCAGCCAAGGAAGACAGCCTAATGAAAAACTGTTTTTT. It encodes CASSQGRQPNEKLFF.

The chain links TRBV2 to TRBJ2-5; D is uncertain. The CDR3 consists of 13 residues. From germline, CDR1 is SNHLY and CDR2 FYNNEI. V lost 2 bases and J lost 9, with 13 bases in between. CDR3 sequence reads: CASSEIPSQAQYF. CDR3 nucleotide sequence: TGTGCCAGCAGTGAAATCCCCTCCCAGGCCCAGTACTTC.

For the CDR3, the DNA is TGTGCCAGTAGTAACTACGGGGACTACAATGAGCAGTTCTTC. Translated: CASSNYGDYNEQFF. The chain recombines TRBV19 with TRBJ2-1; perhaps TRBD2 as D (5 bases). The V gene's germline CDR1 is LNHDA and CDR2 SQIVND (reference sequence). The CDR3 covers 14 residues. Between the trimmed V and J ends, which lost 4 bases and 3 bases, there was a span of 10 bases.